The clone carrying this T cell receptor beta chain was counted between two and nine times. Its target is not known. The entry originates in a study of T-cell reconstitution after alpha-beta-depleted transplantation in children. Using unique molecular identifiers, the investigators prepared the TCRbeta library. TCRdb independently ran MiXCR on the PCR reads; one entry per CDR3 protein. The table includes around 78,000 distinct CDR3 sequences, roughly 14% detected once. The study, taken as a whole, reports: Some patients' high day-60 TCRbeta diversity was attributed to recipient cells surviving conditioning. Several hundred expanded graft clones reportedly gave rise to the alpha-beta T cells present about two months after transplant. Hyperexpanded clones declined; after one year, newly produced T cells mostly supplied diversity.

This CDR3 contains 15 residues. Germline V gene data show CDR1 as DFQATT and CDR2 as SNEGSKA (reference sequence). V gave up 4 bases and J gave up 5 bases; unmatched junction bases: 9. Sequenced here: PBMCs, mostly from graft donor cells, sampled 180 days after TCRalphabeta/CD19-depleted stem cell transplant. V gene TRBV20-1 combines with J gene TRBJ2-5; 11 nucleotides match TRBD2. The TCR comes from a male patient aged 2-15 years who had a stem cell transplant for acute lymphoblastic leukemia, so the T cells may come from the graft donor. The CDR3 sequence: CSAILPTSGIETQYF. The CDR3 nucleotides are TGCAGTGCTATCCTACCGACTAGCGGGATTGAGACCCAGTACTTC.